This T cell receptor (beta chain) was identified in a study of blood T cells in healthy people across ages. On the study more broadly: Capturing about one barcoded beta molecule per two T cells was achieved by template switching.

Peripheral blood was drawn, around 9.4 milliliters per donor. Extraction of total RNA produced a minimum of 5.5 micrograms from each sample. The CDR3 spans 13 residues. Germline-derived CDR1 and CDR2 are GTSNPN and SVGIG (reference sequence). V gave up 5 bases and J gave up 0 bases, with 10 bases separating them. A second PCR, run for about 6 to 11 cycles, used a sample-barcoded 5' primer plus a J-beta primer mix. Each CDR3 protein is one row after TCRdb ran MiXCR on the 5' RACE reads. The sample includes 600,000 to 800,000 distinct CDR3 sequences, approximately 52% of them seen just once. This clonotype was seen a few times. Its antigen is still unknown. Overall study results and limits: The recorded TCR beta diversity per million T cells decreased in a roughly linear manner with age.

V is TRBV30 and J is TRBJ1-2; D is possibly TRBD1 (6 bases). The clonotype originates from an elderly woman in good health. The sample taken for sequencing was blood. CDR3 protein: CAWSYRANYGYTF. DNA for the CDR3: TGTGCCTGGTCCTACAGGGCTAACTATGGCTACACCTTC.